The 2 T cell receptor beta chains below were found in one sample sequenced in a study of T-cell reconstitution after alpha-beta-depleted transplantation in children. Unique molecular identifiers were used in preparing the TCRbeta library. Using its own MiXCR run on the PCR reads, TCRdb lists one record per CDR3 protein. The table has about 500,000 distinct CDR3 sequences, about 33% seen once. The sample was PBMCs from the stem cell graft donor, taken from the stem cell graft. Source of these receptors: a human donor who donated a stem cell graft to a child with aplastic anemia.

This clonotype has only a few counts. The chain couples TRBV27 to TRBJ2-1; either TRBD1 or TRBD2 may fit D (5 bases each). Deletions cut 3 bases from V and 9 bases from J, with 18 bases between. The CDR3 consists of 15 residues. CDR1 is MNHEY, CDR2 SMNVEV, per germline (reference sequence). CDR3 protein: CASSFRSGPRGEQFF. The CDR3 nucleotides read TGTGCCAGCAGTTTTCGGTCGGGGCCTCGGGGTGAGCAGTTCTTC.

The gene calls are TRBV20-1 and TRBJ1-2; no reliable D call. This CDR3 is built from 9 residues. From germline, CDR1 is DFQATT and CDR2 SNEGSKA (reference sequence). Trimming took 5 bases from V and 8 from J, leaving 6 bases between them. DNA for the CDR3: TGCAGTGCTGGAGGGGGCTACACCTTC. Its translation is CSAGGGYTF.